Listed here is a single T cell receptor (beta chain). Sequencing was performed with immunoSEQ multiplex PCR; in TCRdb, only in-frame clones are kept and a portion is missing. The table lists tens of thousands of clones, approximately 80% of them singletons, with 12% in the top ten. The data were taken from a study of blood T cell repertoires in COVID-19. Germline V gives CDR1 SEHNR, CDR2 FQNEAQ (reference sequence). Trimming removed 4 bases at V and 6 bases at J, with 13 bases between. CDR3 length equals 13 residues. Sequenced material: peripheral blood. The rearrangement joins TRBV7-9 to TRBJ2-7; unclear D gene. This sequence originates from a human donor in a cohort sampled during active COVID-19. CDR3 sequence reads: CASSSRVSGEQYF. The CDR3 DNA sequence: TGTGCCAGCAGCTCTCGGGTCTCGGGCGAGCAGTACTTC.